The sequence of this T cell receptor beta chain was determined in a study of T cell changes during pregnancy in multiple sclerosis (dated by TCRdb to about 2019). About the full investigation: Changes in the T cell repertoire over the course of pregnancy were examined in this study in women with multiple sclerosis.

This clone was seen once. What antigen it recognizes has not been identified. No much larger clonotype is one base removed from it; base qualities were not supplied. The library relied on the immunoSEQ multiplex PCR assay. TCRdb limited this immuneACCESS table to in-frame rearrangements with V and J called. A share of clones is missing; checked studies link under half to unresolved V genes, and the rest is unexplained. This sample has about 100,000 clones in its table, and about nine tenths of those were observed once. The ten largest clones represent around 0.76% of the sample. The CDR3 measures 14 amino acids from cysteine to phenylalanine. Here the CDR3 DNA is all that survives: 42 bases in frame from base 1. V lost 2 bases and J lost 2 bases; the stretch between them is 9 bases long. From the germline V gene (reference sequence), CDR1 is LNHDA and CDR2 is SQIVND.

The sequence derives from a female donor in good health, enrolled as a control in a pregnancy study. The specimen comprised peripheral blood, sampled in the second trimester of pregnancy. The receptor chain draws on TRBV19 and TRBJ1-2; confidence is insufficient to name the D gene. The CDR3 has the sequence CASSISTANYGYTF. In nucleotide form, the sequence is TGTGCCAGTAGTATATCAACAGCCAACTATGGCTACACCTTC.